The 28 T cell receptor beta chains presented below share a single source sample, sequenced in a study of cytotoxic CD8 clonotypes in ibrutinib-treated CLL. Sequenced by immunoSEQ multiplex PCR; TCRdb stores in-frame clones only, minus some. The sample contains about 30,000 clones, approximately 60% of which appear only once. Sequencing used PBMCs, obtained before ibrutinib treatment. Receptors originate from a human donor with chronic lymphocytic leukemia.

This clone was detected a few times. V usage is TRBV18 and J usage is TRBJ1-4; D perhaps matches TRBD1 (6 bases). Germline CDR1 KGHSH, CDR2 LQKENI. This CDR3 comprises 15 residues. V lost 3 bases and J 6 bases, leaving 14 bases between the germline ends. The CDR3 DNA is TGTGCCAGCTCACCCGCCCGAACAGGGTATGAAAAACTGTTTTTT. Amino acids: CASSPARTGYEKLFF.

The chain couples TRBV27 to TRBJ2-1; 11 bases align to TRBD1. From germline, CDR1 is MNHEY and CDR2 SMNVEV (reference sequence). V was clipped by 6 bases and J by 5 bases; unmatched bases: 6. CDR3 length: 15 residues. The chain's CDR3 is CASSRDRGSNNEQFF. For the CDR3, the DNA is TGTGCCAGCAGCCGGGACAGGGGGTCGAACAATGAGCAGTTCTTC.

This clone was found once. V is TRBV6-5 and J is TRBJ1-2; maybe TRBD1 (6 bases). V shed 2 bases and J shed 4 bases, with 8 bases lying between them. The CDR3 consists of 13 residues. Per germline, CDR1 MNHEY and CDR2 SVGAGI. CDR3 coding DNA: TGTGCCAGCAGTTACGTGGGGGCCTATGGCTACACCTTC. Its protein product is CASSYVGAYGYTF.

In its sample, this clone was seen once. The chain employs TRBV2 and TRBJ2-5, with a weak D call TRBD2 (6 bases). The CDR3 has 17 amino acids. Deletions cut 7 bases from V and 5 bases from J, with 26 bases between. From germline, CDR1 is SNHLY and CDR2 FYNNEI. As DNA, the CDR3 is TGTGCCAGCAACCCCTCCGGGACTCAAAGATACGGCGAGACCCAGTACTTC. Its translation: CASNPSGTQRYGETQYF.

The chain joins TRBV7-9 to TRBJ1-1; 7 bases are a match to TRBD1. Looked up from germline, CDR1 is SEHNR and CDR2 is FQNEAQ (reference sequence). The V and J ends lost 6 bases and 2 bases, in that order; junction bases with no gene match: 18. This CDR3 has 18 amino acids. The CDR3 DNA follows: TGTGCCAGCAGATCAACGACAGGGACCCAACGAAGCAACACTGAAGCTTTCTTT. It yields the protein CASRSTTGTQRSNTEAFF.

The V gene is TRBV7-9, the J gene TRBJ2-7, with a tentative D call TRBD1 (5 bases). This CDR3 contains 12 residues. Germline V gene sequence: CDR1 SEHNR, CDR2 FQNEAQ (reference sequence). The V end was cut by 11 bases, the J end by 4 bases, with 15 bases between. The CDR3 sequence is CASGSGRYEQYF. The DNA of the CDR3 is TGTGCCTCTGGTTCAGGGCGATACGAGCAGTACTTC.

The genes are TRBV5-4 and TRBJ2-1; 8 nucleotides line up with TRBD2. The CDR3 is 15 amino acids. The V segment lost 3 bases and the J segment 2 bases; nucleotides outside the gene matches: 4. The germline V gene has CDR1 SGHNT and CDR2 YYREEE (reference sequence). CDR3 coding DNA: TGTGCCAGCAGCTGGCGGGGGGTTACCTACAATGAGCAGTTCTTC. It encodes CASSWRGVTYNEQFF.

The chain employs TRBV28 and TRBJ1-5; D gene ambiguous. The CDR3 is 12 amino acids. The germline CDR1 and CDR2 sequences are MDHEN and SYDVKM. V shed 7 bases and J shed 3 bases, with 7 bases lying between them. CDR3: CASTPPNQPQHF. The DNA for the CDR3 is TGTGCCAGCACCCCACCCAATCAGCCCCAGCATTTT.

J is TRBJ1-2 and V is TRBV11-2, with D perhaps TRBD1 (5 bases). V lost 0 bases to trimming and J lost 5 bases, with 7 bases between them. This CDR3 contains 13 residues. CDR1 and CDR2 from the germline V gene are SGHAT and FQNNGV. The CDR3 sequence: CASSLDRQYGYTF. In nucleotides, the CDR3 is TGTGCCAGCAGCTTAGATCGACAGTATGGCTACACCTTC.

J is TRBJ2-2 and V is TRBV4-2; 11 bases fit TRBD2. CDR3 length equals 17 residues. CDR1 and CDR2 from the germline V gene are LGHNA and YNFKEQ. Trimming removed 0 bases from V and 6 bases from J; junction bases left unmatched: 6. The CDR3 DNA is TGTGCCAGCAGCCAAGAGTCTAGCGGGGGGATCGCCGGGGAGCTGTTTTTT. Its translation is CASSQESSGGIAGELFF.

The V call is TRBV7-9, the J call TRBJ1-2; D is ambiguous. The CDR3 loop spans 14 amino acids. V was pared by 1 base and J by 7 bases, with 13 bases between. The germline CDR1 and CDR2 sequences are SEHNR and FQNEAQ (reference sequence). As DNA, the CDR3 is TGTGCCAGCAGCTTAGATTGGGGTGGGCCTGGCTACACCTTC. Translating it yields CASSLDWGGPGYTF.

The rearrangement links TRBV7-8 to TRBJ1-1, with D possibly matching TRBD1 (5 bases). The germline V gene encodes CDR1 SGHVS and CDR2 FQNEAQ. Trimming took 5 bases from V and 2 from J, leaving 12 bases between them. The length of the CDR3 is 14 residues. The CDR3 is CASSTRTPNTEAFF. CDR3 sequence (DNA): TGTGCCAGCAGCACCAGGACACCAAACACTGAAGCTTTCTTT.

The chain combines TRBV11-2 with TRBJ2-1, with 7 positions matching TRBD1. V shed 5 bases and J 6 bases; nucleotides not matched to a gene: 7. The germline V gene encodes CDR1 SGHAT and CDR2 FQNNGV. The CDR3 is 14 residues long. DNA for the CDR3: TGTGCCAGCAGCCCTCGACAGGGATCCAATGAGCAGTTCTTC. Protein product: CASSPRQGSNEQFF.

A few counts support this clone. The gene calls are TRBV10-3 and TRBJ2-2; D uncertain. V was trimmed by 8 bases and J by 1 base, leaving 8 bases between them. The CDR3 loop spans 13 amino acids. Germline V gene lookup returns CDR1 ENHRY and CDR2 SYGVKD. Here the CDR3 DNA reads TGTGCCATCTCCAGGTGGAACACCGGGGAGCTGTTTTTT. Translating gives CAISRWNTGELFF.

In DNA form, the CDR3 reads TGCAGCGTCCTGACCACCGAGTCCGCCTACGAGCAGTACTTC. This gives the protein CSVLTTESAYEQYF. The V gene is TRBV29-1, the J gene TRBJ2-7, with no clear D. Trimming took off 6 bases at V and 2 bases at J, with 17 bases between the two ends. Germline values: CDR1 SQVTM, CDR2 ANQGSEA. The CDR3 totals 14 residues.

This clone was found a few times. The chain carries TRBV7-8 and TRBJ2-5, with D perhaps matching TRBD1 (6 bases). Germline CDR1 is SGHVS and CDR2 is FQNEAQ. V was pared by 0 bases and J by 5 bases, with 7 bases between. The CDR3 is 13 amino acids. The CDR3 bases are TGTGCCAGCAGCTTAGCGGGGGCGGAGACCCAGTACTTC. Amino acid sequence: CASSLAGAETQYF.

The J gene is TRBJ2-7, the V gene TRBV4-1; 7 nucleotides agree with TRBD2. CDR1 and CDR2 from the germline V gene are MGHRA and YSYEKL. This CDR3 is 17 amino acids long. V shed 1 base and J 2 bases; nucleotides not matched to a gene: 11. The CDR3 nucleotides are TGCGCCAGCAGCCAAGGAAATGGCGGGGGAGATACCTACGAGCAGTACTTC. This encodes CASSQGNGGGDTYEQYF.

The gene calls are TRBV27 and TRBJ2-7; D possibly uses TRBD1 or TRBD2 (5 bases each). Germline values: CDR1 MNHEY, CDR2 SMNVEV (reference sequence). The V and J ends lost 1 base and 4 bases respectively, with 14 bases between them. This CDR3 has 15 amino acids. CDR3: CASSLYGDGQYEQYF. CDR3 DNA: TGTGCCAGCAGTTTATACGGGGACGGGCAGTACGAGCAGTACTTC.

The chain is built from TRBV5-4 and TRBJ2-3; unclear D gene. V lost 4 bases and J 2 bases, leaving 17 bases between the germline ends. Germline CDR1 reads SGHNT; CDR2 reads YYREEE (reference sequence). The CDR3 runs 16 residues. The CDR3: CASSTRGDSITDTQYF. DNA for the CDR3: TGTGCCAGCAGCACCCGCGGCGACTCGATCACAGATACGCAGTATTTT.

V usage is TRBV6-1 and J usage is TRBJ2-3, with a possible D match to TRBD1 (6 bases). Deletions cut 4 bases from V and 4 bases from J, with 9 bases between. CDR1 is MNHNS and CDR2 is SASEGT in the germline V gene. The CDR3 runs to 13 residues. The CDR3 region is CASSGGPADTQYF. The CDR3 DNA sequence: TGTGCCAGCAGTGGGGGGCCCGCAGATACGCAGTATTTT.

This chain links TRBV4-1 with TRBJ2-7; either TRBD1 or TRBD2 may fit D (5 bases each). CDR1 MGHRA and CDR2 YSYEKL come from the germline V gene. Trimming stripped 4 bases from V and 6 bases from J, with 22 bases between. The CDR3 is made up of 16 amino acids. The CDR3 is CASSPEGRDGGGEQYF. In DNA, the CDR3 is TGCGCCAGCAGCCCTGAAGGCCGGGACGGCGGAGGCGAGCAGTACTTC.

The gene calls are TRBV4-1 and TRBJ2-7, with D maybe TRBD1 (6 bases). The V gene's germline CDR1 is MGHRA and CDR2 YSYEKL. CDR3 length equals 13 residues. V lost 0 bases to trimming and J lost 9 bases, with 12 bases between them. The CDR3: CASSQDMQGRQYF. The CDR3 DNA reads as TGCGCCAGCAGCCAAGATATGCAGGGGAGGCAGTACTTC.

CDR3 in amino acids: CASTTSGHHQETQYF. CDR3 bases: TGTGCCAGCACGACTAGCGGTCACCACCAAGAGACCCAGTACTTC. J is TRBJ2-5 and V is TRBV25-1, with 9 bases aligning to TRBD2. This CDR3 is built from 15 residues. J lost 0 bases, V lost 7 bases, and 6 bases had no gene match. Germline lookup yields CDR1 MGHDK and CDR2 SYGVNS.

This clone is medium-sized in the sample. The V and J genes are TRBV29-1 and TRBJ1-2; no reliable D call. The V and J ends lost 1 base and 1 base respectively, with 7 bases between them. Germline-derived CDR1 and CDR2 are SQVTM and ANQGSEA. The CDR3 length is 13 residues. The CDR3 protein is CSVEVGNNYGYTF. The CDR3 coding sequence is TGCAGCGTTGAAGTCGGCAATAACTATGGCTACACCTTC.

This chain uses TRBV10-2 with TRBJ1-1; unclear D gene. The CDR3 has 12 residues. The V end was cut by 6 bases, the J end by 2 bases, with 7 bases between. Germline V gene lookup returns CDR1 WSHSY and CDR2 SAAADI. The CDR3 loop reads CASSMANTEAFF. The CDR3 nucleotides read TGCGCCAGCAGCATGGCTAACACTGAAGCTTTCTTT.

CDR3 nucleotides: TGTGCCAGCAGTTACTCGACAGGGGGCGGGTACGAGCAGTACTTC. It yields the protein CASSYSTGGGYEQYF. The chain joins TRBV6-5 to TRBJ2-7, with TRBD1 matching over 10 bases. Germline V gene lookup returns CDR1 MNHEY and CDR2 SVGAGI. Trimming cost V 0 bases and J 4 bases; bases outside gene matches: 3. This CDR3 has 15 residues.

The chain combines TRBV4-1 with TRBJ2-5; D is perhaps TRBD2 (5 bases). V shed 1 base and J shed 5 bases, with 11 bases lying between them. Germline V gene data show CDR1 as MGHRA and CDR2 as YSYEKL. The CDR3 is 14 residues long. In nucleotides, the CDR3 is TGCGCCAGCAGCCAAGGGGAGTGGCCCGAGACCCAGTACTTC. It encodes CASSQGEWPETQYF.

The chain uses TRBV5-8 and TRBJ2-3, with D hard to call. V was cut by 2 bases and J by 0 bases, with 7 bases left in between. The CDR3 has 14 amino acids. Germline CDR1 and CDR2: SGHTS and YDEGEE. The DNA of the CDR3 is TGTGCCAGCAGCTTCAGCCAAAGCACAGATACGCAGTATTTT. Translating it yields CASSFSQSTDTQYF. The full variable domain, its missing parts supplied by reference TRBV5-8 and TRBJ2-3, is EAGVTQSPTHLIKTRGQQATLRCSPISGHTSVYWYQQALGLGLQFLLWYDEGEERNRGNFPPRFSGRQFPNYSSELNVNALELEDSALYLCASSFSQSTDTQYFGPGTRLTVL.